This T cell receptor beta chain was found in a study of human T cells and chemical hapten exposure. Study-wide context: All patients underwent weekly scalp dosing with diphenylcyclopropenone for the full roughly 25-week study. Notes on the study in general: A positive correlation with patch test score was found for PT1 expanded TCR counts. Expanded TCR sets contained significantly more large CDR3 similarity clusters than controls.

The time point denotes: patch test 3, about 24 weeks after DPC sensitization. This sample's treatment: therapeutic diphenylcyclopropenone sensitization with weekly scalp DPC. Authors' processing steps: Across samples, TCR counts had a median of roughly 98,000 and ranged from roughly 23,224 to 690,600. TCRdb re-analysed the RACE reads in MiXCR, keeping a single row per CDR3 protein. Here the V and J calls rest on TCRdb's processing, not on the authors' analysis. The data contain more than 85,000 distinct CDR3 sequences, under 35% of them singletons. V was clipped by 5 bases and J by 5 bases, with 13 bases between them. This CDR3 has 14 residues. As regards this clonotype: Its antigen is as yet unknown.

The sequences come from whole blood, collected in connection with sensitization to the hapten diphenylcyclopropenone (DPC). The V gene is TRBV12-3 or TRBV12-4, the J gene TRBJ2-1; D is perhaps TRBD2 (6 bases). This TCR was recovered from a man aged 35-49 years with alopecia areata. Some clones in this sample may be carry-over from other donors' samples. The CDR3 sequence is CASSPTRLDNEQFF. The CDR3 DNA is TGTGCCAGCAGTCCGACTAGATTGGACAATGAGCAGTTCTTC.